Shown below are 5 T cell receptor beta chains from a single sample sequenced in a study of T cell responses to AZD1222 COVID-19 vaccine. Sequencing used immunoSEQ multiplex PCR; TCRdb keeps in-frame clones, though not all of them. Counted here are 82,000 or so clones, 90% occurring once; the ten biggest clones make up around 5.3%. The sample consisted of peripheral blood, taken on day 0 of AZD1222 vaccination. The receptors derive from an adult in good health.

The CDR3: CASKNPSARGYTF. The CDR3 bases are TGTGCCAGCAAAAACCCCTCCGCTAGGGGCTACACCTTC. The chain carries TRBV7-6 and TRBJ1-2, with D uncertain. The V gene lost 7 bases and the J gene lost 8 bases, with 17 bases spanning the gap. The CDR3 contains 13 residues. Germline assignment: CDR1 SGHVS and CDR2 FNYEAQ. Together with reference TRBV7-6 and TRBJ1-2, the CDR3 gives the full variable domain: GAGVSQSPRYKVTKRGQDVALRCDPISGHVSLYWYRQALGQGPEFLTYFNYEAQQDKSGLPNDRFSAERPEGSISTLTIQRTEQRDSAMYRCASKNPSARGYTFGSGTRLTVV.

This clone was found a few times. This chain uses TRBV28 with TRBJ1-6, with D maybe TRBD1 (6 bases). With 6 bases removed from V and 6 bases from J, the gap between germline ends came to 15 bases. This CDR3 is 15 amino acids long. The V gene's germline CDR1 is MDHEN and CDR2 SYDVKM. In nucleotides, the CDR3 is TGTGCCAGCAGCCCAAGGCAGGGGAGTAATTCACCCCTCCACTTT. Translating it yields CASSPRQGSNSPLHF.

The genes are TRBV28 and TRBJ2-3, with D possibly being TRBD1 (6 bases). CDR3 size: 16 residues. Trimming removed 3 bases at V and 3 bases at J, with 16 bases between. Germline CDR1 MDHEN, CDR2 SYDVKM. CDR3 residues: CASSFSSQGGTDTQYF. The CDR3 DNA reads TGTGCCAGCAGTTTTTCATCACAGGGTGGGACAGATACGCAGTATTTT. The whole variable domain, remainder taken from reference TRBV28 and TRBJ2-3, is DVKVTQSSRYLVKRTGEKVFLECVQDMDHENMFWYRQDPGLGLRLIYFSYDVKMKEKGDIPEGYSVSREKKERFSLILESASTNQTSMYLCASSFSSQGGTDTQYFGPGTRLTVL.

This clone was seen a few times. The chain links TRBV25-1 to TRBJ1-6, with D possibly TRBD1 on 6 matching bases. CDR1 is MGHDK, CDR2 SYGVNS, per germline. Trimming left V 3 bases short and J 8 bases short, with 14 bases between. This CDR3 has 15 amino acids. The CDR3 here is CASSDHRVGDSPLHF. The CDR3 coding sequence is TGTGCCAGCAGTGATCACAGGGTTGGTGATTCACCCCTCCACTTT.

This clone appeared once. The V gene is TRBV7-2, the J gene TRBJ1-3, with a possible D match to TRBD1 (6 bases). Trimming pared 1 base from V and 4 bases from J, leaving 17 bases between. Germline CDR1 SGHTA, CDR2 FQGNSA. The CDR3 contains 17 residues. The CDR3 here is CASSLDGAGVPGNTIYF. DNA for the CDR3: TGTGCCAGCAGCTTAGACGGGGCAGGGGTCCCGGGAAACACCATATATTTT.